Below, 22 T cell receptor beta chains from the same sample are listed, as sequenced in a study of T cell responses to AZD1222 COVID-19 vaccine. Sequencing was performed with immunoSEQ multiplex PCR; in TCRdb, only in-frame clones are kept and a portion is missing. The sample has approximately 110,000 clones; more than 90% are singletons. Sequenced here: peripheral blood, sampled on day 0 of AZD1222 vaccination. The receptors originated from an adult in good health.

The chain joins TRBV30 to TRBJ1-1, with D tentatively TRBD1 (5 bases). The CDR3 extends over 13 amino acids. V was trimmed by 1 base and J by 5 bases, leaving 11 bases between them. From germline, CDR1 is GTSNPN and CDR2 SVGIG (reference sequence). CDR3 DNA sequence: TGTGCCTGGAGTGCTAGACAGACGACTGAAGCTTTCTTT. Translating gives CAWSARQTTEAFF.

The chain is built from TRBV5-5 and TRBJ2-5; D is perhaps TRBD1 or TRBD2 (5 bases each). The V end was cut by 5 bases, the J end by 5 bases, with 22 bases between. This CDR3 is 16 amino acids long. CDR1 is SGHKS and CDR2 is YYEKEE in the germline V gene (reference sequence). The CDR3 DNA sequence: TGTGCCAGCAGGGGAACCGGGACCGCGCCGAGGGAGACCCAGTACTTC. Translation: CASRGTGTAPRETQYF.

The chain recombines TRBV2 with TRBJ2-1; 9 positions match TRBD1. CDR1 and CDR2 from the germline V gene are SNHLY and FYNNEI. This CDR3 has 13 amino acids. Trimming at V came to 6 bases and at J to 9 bases, leaving 6 bases not matched to a gene. In DNA form, the CDR3 reads TGTGCCAGCAGCGGGACAGGGTTGAGTGAGCAGTTCTTC. Its protein product is CASSGTGLSEQFF.

The V call is TRBV19, the J call TRBJ1-1; D remains unclear. The CDR3 has 14 residues. Germline CDR1 reads LNHDA; CDR2 reads SQIVND (reference sequence). The V and J ends lost 5 bases and 3 bases respectively, with 13 bases between them. This chain's CDR3 is CASSAETAYTEAFF. In DNA, the CDR3 is TGTGCCAGTAGTGCCGAGACGGCTTACACTGAAGCTTTCTTT.

The rearrangement joins TRBV6-5 to TRBJ1-5, with D tentatively TRBD1 (6 bases). CDR3 length: 13 residues. Germline V CDR1 and CDR2: MNHEY, SVGAGI. The ends were cut back, 5 bases at V and 4 bases at J, with 9 bases in the middle. Here the CDR3 DNA reads TGTGCCAGCAGTAAACAGGGAAATCAGCCCCAGCATTTT. It yields the protein CASSKQGNQPQHF.

The CDR3 region is CASSLNPAFTDTQYF. DNA for the CDR3: TGTGCCAGCAGCTTAAATCCGGCCTTCACAGATACGCAGTATTTT. The chain combines TRBV11-2 with TRBJ2-3; D is ambiguous. The CDR3 runs 15 residues. V dropped 2 bases and J dropped 2 bases, with 11 bases sitting between them. CDR1 SGHAT and CDR2 FQNNGV come from the germline V gene.

The chain joins TRBV24-1 to TRBJ1-2; D is unclear. The CDR3 has 16 residues. V shed 1 base and J shed 2 bases, with 13 bases lying between them. The germline gives CDR1 KGHDR, CDR2 SFDVKD. CDR3 residues: CATSDFPGILNYGYTF. The CDR3 DNA reads as TGTGCCACCAGTGATTTTCCGGGGATTCTAAACTATGGCTACACCTTC.

The chain recombines TRBV28 with TRBJ1-1; TRBD1 matches at 11 bases. J lost 10 bases, V lost 5 bases, and 3 bases had no gene match. Germline CDR1 and CDR2: MDHEN and SYDVKM. The CDR3 has 12 amino acids. The CDR3 sequence: CASSDGTGGAFF. The CDR3 coding sequence is TGTGCCAGCAGTGATGGGACAGGGGGAGCTTTCTTT.

The CDR3 loop reads CASSTGGLLSEAFF. In nucleotides, the CDR3 is TGTGCCAGTAGTACTGGCGGCCTACTCTCTGAAGCTTTCTTT. The V call is TRBV19, the J call TRBJ1-1; D uncertain. Trimming left V 4 bases short and J 6 bases short, with 15 bases between. The length of the CDR3 is 14 residues. Per the germline V gene, CDR1 is LNHDA and CDR2 is SQIVND (reference sequence).

The gene calls are TRBV5-1 and TRBJ1-2; D is unresolved. V lost 3 bases, J lost 4 bases, and 13 bases lay in between. The V gene's germline CDR1 is SGHRS and CDR2 YFSETQ. CDR3 size: 14 residues. CDR3: CASSYDLEGYGYTF. The CDR3, as DNA: TGCGCCAGCAGCTACGACCTAGAAGGCTATGGCTACACCTTC.

This chain joins TRBV27 and TRBJ2-7; D ambiguous. Trimming removed 5 bases from V and 4 bases from J, with 15 bases in between. The CDR3 has 14 amino acids. The V gene's germline CDR1 is MNHEY and CDR2 SMNVEV (reference sequence). CDR3: CASSPRAPLYEQYF. The CDR3 DNA follows: TGTGCCAGCAGTCCCCGGGCACCACTATACGAGCAGTACTTC.

V gene TRBV25-1 combines with J gene TRBJ1-1, with D possibly matching TRBD1 (6 bases). The CDR3 covers 14 residues. The V gene lost 3 bases and the J gene lost 0 bases, with 8 bases spanning the gap. The V gene's germline CDR1 is MGHDK and CDR2 SYGVNS. The CDR3, as DNA: TGTGCCAGCAGTGATAGACAGGTGAACACTGAAGCTTTCTTT. Translation gives CASSDRQVNTEAFF.

The gene calls are TRBV6-6 and TRBJ2-3; 9 bases are shared with TRBD2. Germline CDR1 MNHNY, CDR2 SVGAGI (reference sequence). This CDR3 is built from 15 residues. Germline trimming cut 3 bases from V and 4 bases from J; bases unmatched to any gene: 5. CDR3 bases: TGTGCCAGCAGTTATGGCGGGGGGGAGGCAGATACGCAGTATTTT. This codes for CASSYGGGEADTQYF.

This chain links TRBV11-2 with TRBJ2-1; possible D gene TRBD1, 6 bases. CDR1 and CDR2 (germline): SGHAT, FQNNGV. Trimming stripped 0 bases from V and 6 bases from J, with 6 bases between. The length of the CDR3 is 13 residues. Here the CDR3 reads CASSLDRGNEQFF. The CDR3 coding sequence is TGTGCCAGCAGCTTAGACAGGGGCAATGAGCAGTTCTTC.

This rearrangement joins TRBV6-6 to TRBJ1-5; D remains unclear. The CDR3 is 10 amino acids. Germline V gene sequence: CDR1 MNHNY, CDR2 SVGAGI (reference sequence). Trimming removed 5 bases from V and 8 bases from J, with 4 bases in between. The chain's CDR3 is CASSQEPQHF. In nucleotides, the CDR3 is TGTGCCAGCAGTCAAGAGCCCCAGCATTTT.

This clone was detected only once. The chain combines TRBV5-1 with TRBJ1-4, with 7 bases identical to TRBD1. This CDR3 has 14 amino acids. Germline CDR1 reads SGHRS; CDR2 reads YFSETQ. The trim removed 4 bases at V and 12 bases at J, leaving 12 bases unmatched. In DNA, the CDR3 is TGCGCCAGCAGCAAACAGGGGTGGAACGAGGAACTGTTTTTT. Its translation is CASSKQGWNEELFF. The full variable domain, in which reference TRBV5-1 and TRBJ1-4 provide the parts outside the CDR3, is KAGVTQTPRYLIKTRGQQVTLSCSPISGHRSVSWYQQTPGQGLQFLFEYFSETQRNKGNFPGRFSGRQFSNSRSEMNVSTLELGDSALYLCASSKQGWNEELFFGSGTQLSVL.

This rearrangement joins TRBV12-3 or TRBV12-4 to TRBJ1-2; D ambiguous. This CDR3 region has 13 residues. Trimming cost V 7 bases and J 7 bases, with 16 bases left between them. DNA of the CDR3: TGTGCCAGCACCCTCCCTCGACAAACTGGCTACACCTTC. Its protein product is CASTLPRQTGYTF.

The genes are TRBV7-9 and TRBJ1-5; the match to TRBD1 covers 8 bases. This CDR3 contains 16 residues. CDR1 SEHNR and CDR2 FQNEAQ come from the germline V gene (reference sequence). Trimming at V came to 2 bases and at J to 4 bases, leaving 7 bases not matched to a gene. The CDR3 sequence is CASSLNPTGANQPQHF. The CDR3 DNA reads TGTGCCAGCAGCTTAAACCCGACAGGGGCAAATCAGCCCCAGCATTTT. Full variable domain (remainder filled in from reference TRBV7-9 and TRBJ1-5): DTGVSQNPRHKITKRGQNVTFRCDPISEHNRLYWYRQTLGQGPEFLTYFQNEAQLEKSRLLSDRFSAERPKGSFSTLEIQRTEQGDSAMYLCASSLNPTGANQPQHFGDGTRLSIL.

On this clone: This same CDR3 is encoded by further DNA sequences in the sample. This chain uses TRBV5-1 with TRBJ1-5, with TRBD1 matching over 7 bases. Unmatched junction bases numbered 2, after V lost 4 bases and J lost 1 base. This CDR3 comprises 14 residues. The germline CDR1 and CDR2 sequences are SGHRS and YFSETQ. CDR3 DNA: TGCGCCAGCAGCCTGGGACAGAGCAATCAGCCCCAGCATTTT. As protein: CASSLGQSNQPQHF.

CDR3 nucleotides: TGTGCCAGCAGTGGTAGGCGGGGACTAAACACCGGGGAGCTGTTTTTT. This codes for CASSGRRGLNTGELFF. The J gene is TRBJ2-2, the V gene TRBV25-1; 7 bases align to TRBD2. Germline V CDR1 and CDR2: MGHDK, SYGVNS. The CDR3 is 16 amino acids. With 4 bases clipped from V and 2 bases from J, the junction kept 7 bases outside the gene matches.

The chain employs TRBV3-1 (or the pseudogene TRBV3-2) and TRBJ2-3; 9 bases map to TRBD2. Trimming at V came to 1 base and at J to 5 bases, leaving 7 bases not matched to a gene. The CDR3 contains 16 residues. CDR1 and CDR2 (germline): LGHDT, YNNKEL (reference sequence). CDR3 amino acids: CASSQGRASGVDTQYF. The CDR3 DNA reads as TGTGCCAGCAGCCAAGGAAGGGCTAGCGGGGTAGATACGCAGTATTTT.

This clone occurred a few times. V gene TRBV5-8 combines with J gene TRBJ1-1, with D unresolved. There are 14 residues in the CDR3. V shed 3 bases and J shed 0 bases, with 9 bases lying between them. Germline CDR1 SGHTS, CDR2 YDEGEE. The CDR3 spells CASSYLMMNTEAFF. The CDR3, as DNA: TGTGCCAGCAGCTACCTGATGATGAACACTGAAGCTTTCTTT. The whole variable domain, remainder taken from reference TRBV5-8 and TRBJ1-1, is EAGVTQSPTHLIKTRGQQATLRCSPISGHTSVYWYQQALGLGLQFLLWYDEGEERNRGNFPPRFSGRQFPNYSSELNVNALELEDSALYLCASSYLMMNTEAFFGQGTRLTVV.